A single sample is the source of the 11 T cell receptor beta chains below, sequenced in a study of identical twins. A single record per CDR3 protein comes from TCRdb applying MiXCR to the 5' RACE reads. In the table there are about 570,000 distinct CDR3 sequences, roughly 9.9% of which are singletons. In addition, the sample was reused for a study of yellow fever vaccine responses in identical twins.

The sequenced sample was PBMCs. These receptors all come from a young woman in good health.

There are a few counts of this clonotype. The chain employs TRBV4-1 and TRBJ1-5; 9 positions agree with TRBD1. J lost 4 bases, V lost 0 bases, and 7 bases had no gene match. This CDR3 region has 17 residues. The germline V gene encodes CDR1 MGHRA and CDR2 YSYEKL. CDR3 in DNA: TGCGCCAGCAGCCAAGACATGGTGACAGGGGGTAATCAGCCCCAGCATTTT. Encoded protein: CASSQDMVTGGNQPQHF.

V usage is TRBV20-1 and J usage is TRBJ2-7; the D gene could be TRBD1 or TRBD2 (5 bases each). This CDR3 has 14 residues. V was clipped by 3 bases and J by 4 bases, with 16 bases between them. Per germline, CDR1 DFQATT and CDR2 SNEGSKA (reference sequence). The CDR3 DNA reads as TGCAGTGCTAGGTCCGGGACCCAGAAATACGAGCAGTACTTC. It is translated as CSARSGTQKYEQYF.

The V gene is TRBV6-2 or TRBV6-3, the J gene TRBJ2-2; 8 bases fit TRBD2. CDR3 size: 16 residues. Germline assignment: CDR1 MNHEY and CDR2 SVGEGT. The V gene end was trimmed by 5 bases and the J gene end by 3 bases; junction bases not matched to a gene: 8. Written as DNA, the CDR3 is TGTGCCAGCAGTCCCATAGCGGGATGGGACACCGGGGAGCTGTTTTTT. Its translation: CASSPIAGWDTGELFF.

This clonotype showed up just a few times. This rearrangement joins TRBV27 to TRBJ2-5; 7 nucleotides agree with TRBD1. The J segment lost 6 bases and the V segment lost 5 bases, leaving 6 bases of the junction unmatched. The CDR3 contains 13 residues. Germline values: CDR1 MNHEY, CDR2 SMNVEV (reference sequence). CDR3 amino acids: CASSPGQAQTQYF. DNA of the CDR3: TGTGCCAGCAGTCCTGGACAGGCCCAGACCCAGTACTTC.

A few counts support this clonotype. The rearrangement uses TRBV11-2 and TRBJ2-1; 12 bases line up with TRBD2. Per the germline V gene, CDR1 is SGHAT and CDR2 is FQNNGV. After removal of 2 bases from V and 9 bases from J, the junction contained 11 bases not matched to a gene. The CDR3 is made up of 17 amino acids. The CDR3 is CASSLKAPGLAGGEQFF. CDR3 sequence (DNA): TGTGCCAGCAGCTTAAAGGCCCCGGGACTAGCGGGTGGTGAGCAGTTCTTC.

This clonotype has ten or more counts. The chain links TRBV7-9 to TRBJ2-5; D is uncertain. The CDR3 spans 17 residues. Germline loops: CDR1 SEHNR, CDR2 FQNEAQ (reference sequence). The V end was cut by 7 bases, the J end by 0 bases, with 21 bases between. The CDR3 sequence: CASTKASTARYQETQYF. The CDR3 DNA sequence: TGTGCCAGCACCAAAGCCTCTACAGCCCGGTACCAAGAGACCCAGTACTTC.

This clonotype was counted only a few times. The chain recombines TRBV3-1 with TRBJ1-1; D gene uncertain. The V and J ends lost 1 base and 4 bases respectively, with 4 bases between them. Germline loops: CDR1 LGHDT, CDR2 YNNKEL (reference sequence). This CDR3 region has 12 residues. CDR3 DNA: TGTGCCAGCAGCCAAGGCCCCACTGAAGCTTTCTTT. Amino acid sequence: CASSQGPTEAFF.

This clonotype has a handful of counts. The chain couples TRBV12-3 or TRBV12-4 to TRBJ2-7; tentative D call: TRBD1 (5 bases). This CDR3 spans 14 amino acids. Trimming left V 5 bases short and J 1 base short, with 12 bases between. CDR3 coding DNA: TGTGCCAGCAGTCAAGGGGCCGGATCCTACGAGCAGTACTTC. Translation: CASSQGAGSYEQYF.

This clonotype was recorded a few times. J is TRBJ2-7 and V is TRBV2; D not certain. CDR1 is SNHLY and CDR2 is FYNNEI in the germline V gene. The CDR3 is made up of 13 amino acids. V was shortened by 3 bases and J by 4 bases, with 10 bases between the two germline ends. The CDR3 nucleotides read TGTGCCAGCAGTGAGCCCTTTTATTACGAGCAGTACTTC. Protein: CASSEPFYYEQYF.

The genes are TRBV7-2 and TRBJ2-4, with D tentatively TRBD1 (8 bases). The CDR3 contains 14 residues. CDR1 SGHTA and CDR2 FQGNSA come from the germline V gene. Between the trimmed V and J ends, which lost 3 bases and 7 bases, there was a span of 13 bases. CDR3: CASSLERDRNIQYF. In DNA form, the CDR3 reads TGTGCCAGCAGCTTGGAGCGGGACAGGAACATTCAGTACTTC.

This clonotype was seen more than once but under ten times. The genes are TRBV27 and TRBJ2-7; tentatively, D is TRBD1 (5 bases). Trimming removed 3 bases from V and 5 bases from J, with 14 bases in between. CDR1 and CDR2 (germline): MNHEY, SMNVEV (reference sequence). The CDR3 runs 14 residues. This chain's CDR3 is CASSFSTEWDEQYF. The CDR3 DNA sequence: TGTGCCAGCAGTTTCTCGACAGAGTGGGACGAGCAGTACTTC.